The TCR beta chain described here comes from a study of metastatic and nonmetastatic thyroid tumors. The overall study: Repertoires were compared across blood and tumor or nodule tissue from malignant and benign thyroid patients.

Thyroid surgery was preceded by no treatment in any patient. CDR1 is KGHDR, CDR2 SFDVKD, per germline. This CDR3 comprises 17 residues. The V and J ends lost 1 base and 5 bases, in that order; junction bases with no gene match: 9. Per the authors' pipeline: A classifier for distant metastasis in papillary thyroid cancer was constructed using CDR3 differences observed across clinicopathological groups. TCRdb re-processed the PCR reads through MiXCR. TCRdb, not the authors, supplied the V and J calls. The table includes around 20,000 clones, less than 25% detected once. The rearrangement links TRBV24-1 to TRBJ2-3, with TRBD2 matching 9 bases. The clonotype was recovered from a female donor with papillary thyroid cancer or a benign thyroid nodule (not recorded which). Some clones in this sample may be carry-over from other donors' samples. The source material was tumor tissue. The CDR3 loop reads CATSDFPAGGPIDTQYF. CDR3 sequence (DNA): TGTGCCACCAGTGATTTTCCCGCGGGAGGGCCGATAGATACGCAGTATTTT.